The rows below give T cell receptor beta chains drawn from one sample of a study of regulatory T cells in long-lasting Graves disease. TCRdb itself ran the multiplex PCR reads through MiXCR, one entry per CDR3 protein. The sample contains 500,000 to 700,000 distinct CDR3 sequences, approximately 31% of which appear only once. The material sequenced was peripheral blood mononuclear cells (PBMCs), taken when the disease was refractory, from a patient treated with antithyroid drugs. The receptor set was obtained from a female donor with Graves disease. The CDR3 runs from the conserved cysteine through the conserved F or W. A D gene is named only where the DNA matches it firmly. Size is omitted from some rows. Given values are once, few, many or a class for expanded clones.

abundance,v_gene,j_gene,d_gene,CDR3nt,CDR3aa
.,TRBV19,TRBJ1-1,.,TGTGCCAGTAGTGGCAGGAAGAACACTGAAGCTTTCTTT,CASSGRKNTEAFF
few,TRBV6-1,TRBJ2-3,.,TGTGCCAGCAGTGAAGACGTACTCCTTTCTAGCACAGATACGCAGTATTTT,CASSEDVLLSSTDTQYF
.,TRBV27,TRBJ1-5,.,TGTGCCAGCAGTCTAAACCATCCGGGGCTGCTGGTTCAGCCCCAGCATTTT,CASSLNHPGLLVQPQHF
.,TRBV6-5,TRBJ1-1,.,TGTGCCAGCAGTTACTCTCAGGTGAACACTGAAGCTTTCTTT,CASSYSQVNTEAFF
.,TRBV27,TRBJ2-5,TRBD2,TGTGCCTCCAGCGGGAGTGGCGAGACCCAGTACTTC,CASSGSGETQYF
.,TRBV30,TRBJ2-2,TRBD1,TGTGCCTGGGACAGGGTTCGGACCGGGGAGCTGTTTTTT,CAWDRVRTGELFF
many,TRBV6-5,TRBJ1-2,.,TGTGCCAGCAGTTACTCTAGGGAATATGGCTACACCTTC,CASSYSREYGYTF
few,TRBV12-3/TRBV12-4,TRBJ1-3,.,TGTGCCACCCTCCCCTTCACCAAGGTCACCATATATTTT,CATLPFTKVTIYF
.,TRBV7-2,TRBJ1-2,.,TGTGCCAGCAGCTTAGGCAGTGCCTACCACTATGGCTACACCTTC,CASSLGSAYHYGYTF
few,TRBV3-1,TRBJ1-2,TRBD1,TGTGCCAGCACCTCGGACAGGGCTGGCTACACCTTC,CASTSDRAGYTF
.,TRBV7-9,TRBJ1-5,.,TGTGCCAGCAGCTTTGATAATCAGCCCCAGCATTTT,CASSFDNQPQHF
.,TRBV10-3,TRBJ2-7,TRBD2,TGTGCCATCACATCCCAAGCGGGAGCGTCCTACGGGCAGTACTTC,CAITSQAGASYGQYF
few,TRBV29-1,TRBJ1-1,TRBD1,TGCAGCGCAGGACAGGGGTCGGCCACTGAAGCTTTCTTT,CSAGQGSATEAFF
once,TRBV19,TRBJ1-4,TRBD1,TGTGCCAGTAGCCCCAGGCGACAGGGGCTTACTAATGAAAAACTGTTTTTT,CASSPRRQGLTNEKLFF
few,TRBV12-3/TRBV12-4,TRBJ1-1,.,TGTGCCAGCAGTTTAGCACCGACAGGAGTGAACACTGAAGCTTTCTTT,CASSLAPTGVNTEAFF
few,TRBV3-1,TRBJ1-4,.,TGTGCCAGCAGCCAATCAAAGGACGGTCGATACGAAAAACTGTTTTTT,CASSQSKDGRYEKLFF
many,TRBV12-3/TRBV12-4,TRBJ1-2,.,TGTGCCAGCAGCCCCGACGGAATCTATGGCTACACCTTC,CASSPDGIYGYTF
.,TRBV20-1,TRBJ2-5,.,TGCAGTGCTAACCGGGACTCTCAAGAGACCCAGTACTTC,CSANRDSQETQYF
.,TRBV6-9,TRBJ1-1,.,TGTGCCAGCAGTTACCGGTCAGGGGCAACTTTCTTT,CASSYRSGATFF
.,TRBV6-1,TRBJ2-7,.,TGTGCCAGCAGTGACGGGCTCTCTAGCTCCTACGAGCAGTACTTC,CASSDGLSSSYEQYF
.,TRBV29-1,TRBJ1-1,TRBD1,TGCAGCGTTCTCCGGACAGGGGGCACTGAAGCTTTCTTT,CSVLRTGGTEAFF
many,TRBV28,TRBJ1-2,.,TGTGCCAGCAGTTCTCGGACAACCTCTTACTATGGCTACACCTTC,CASSSRTTSYYGYTF
many,TRBV12-3/TRBV12-4,TRBJ1-2,TRBD1,TGTGCCAGCAGTCCCGAAACAGGGGCGGTTGGCTACACCTTC,CASSPETGAVGYTF
.,TRBV29-1,TRBJ1-4,.,TGCAGCGTACCCCACCCGAGGGCCGGTGAAAAACTGTTTTTT,CSVPHPRAGEKLFF
.,TRBV10-3,TRBJ2-7,TRBD2,TGTGCCATCAGTGAGTCTGAACTAGCGGACTACGAGCAGTACTTC,CAISESELADYEQYF
.,TRBV19,TRBJ1-5,.,TGTGCCAGTAGGACCAATTGGGGACTTAGCAATCAGCCCCAGCATTTT,CASRTNWGLSNQPQHF
few,TRBV19,TRBJ2-7,TRBD1,TGTGCCAGTAGTCCGGGACAGCCCGCCTACGAGCAGTACTTC,CASSPGQPAYEQYF
.,TRBV19,TRBJ2-2,.,TGTGCCACTAAGCAGGCGGGGCAGAACACCGGGGAGCTGTTTTTT,CATKQAGQNTGELFF
many,TRBV6-1,TRBJ2-5,.,TGTGCCAGCAGTCCCCAGGGGAGGACCTCTGAGACCCAGTACTTC,CASSPQGRTSETQYF
.,TRBV5-1,TRBJ2-3,.,TGCGCCAGCAGCTTGGACAGGGCGGGGGATACGCAGTATTTT,CASSLDRAGDTQYF
many,TRBV11-2,TRBJ1-1,.,TGTGCCAGCAGCTTCTGGGGAGACACTGAAGCTTTCTTT,CASSFWGDTEAFF
many,TRBV10-3,TRBJ1-2,TRBD1,TGTGCCATCAGTGAACGCAGGGGGGACTATGGCTACACCTTC,CAISERRGDYGYTF
.,TRBV20-1,TRBJ1-2,.,TGCAGTGCCCGCGCGGGGTATGGCTACACCTTC,CSARAGYGYTF
few,TRBV7-9,TRBJ1-1,TRBD1,TGTGCCAGCAGCTCTGACAGGGACTCCCTCGAAGCTTTCTTT,CASSSDRDSLEAFF
.,TRBV5-1,TRBJ1-2,.,TGCGCCAGCAGCTTGAACGGAGAGAGTGGCTACACCTTC,CASSLNGESGYTF
.,TRBV29-1,TRBJ1-5,.,TGCAGCGTTGCGGTCAGCAAAGCGGATCAGCCCCAGCATTTT,CSVAVSKADQPQHF
few,TRBV19,TRBJ1-1,.,TGTGCCAGTAGTATTGACAAGAACACTGAAGCTTTCTTT,CASSIDKNTEAFF
few,TRBV5-1,TRBJ1-1,.,TGCGCCAGCAGGGAGAATGCGGCGAACACTGAAGCTTTCTTT,CASRENAANTEAFF
.,TRBV12-3/TRBV12-4,TRBJ1-2,TRBD1,TGTGCCAGCAGTCCCGGGGGGACAGTCTTGGGGAGGGGCTACACCTTC,CASSPGGTVLGRGYTF
few,TRBV29-1,TRBJ2-7,TRBD2,TGCAGCGCAGTGCGGAGCGGGAGGTCCTACGAGCAGTACTTC,CSAVRSGRSYEQYF
.,TRBV7-3,TRBJ1-1,.,TGTGCCAGCAGCTTAGACCGGCAATCGAACACTGAAGCTTTCTTT,CASSLDRQSNTEAFF
.,TRBV12-3/TRBV12-4,TRBJ2-7,TRBD1,TGTGCCAGCAGTTCCCTTAACCCGGGACAGGGCACACACTTC,CASSSLNPGQGTHF
.,TRBV6-1,TRBJ1-5,TRBD1,TGTGCCAGCAGTCGACTACAGGGGAATCAGCCCCAGCATTTT,CASSRLQGNQPQHF
.,TRBV28,TRBJ1-2,.,TGTGCCAGCAGTTTGCCTAGGGGAGCCTATGGCTACACCTTC,CASSLPRGAYGYTF
.,TRBV12-3/TRBV12-4,TRBJ2-7,TRBD2,TGTGCCAGCAGTTTGCGTCTGGGGTCTAGCGGGAGGCCCGTGCAGTACTTC,CASSLRLGSSGRPVQYF
.,TRBV12-3/TRBV12-4,TRBJ1-1,.,TGTGCCAGCACCCAGGGAAGCGTTGGAGCTTTCTTT,CASTQGSVGAFF